These T cell receptor beta chains were read from a single sample in a study of cytomegalovirus exposure and HLA in healthy donors. Generated by immunoSEQ multiplex PCR, the TCRdb table keeps only in-frame clones and is missing some. The sample records 100,000 to 120,000 clones, approximately 90% being singletons. The sample consisted of PBMCs. The source of these receptors is a young woman in good health and CMV-seronegative. Each CDR3 is given with its conserved first and last residue. Each record gives: V gene, D gene, clone size, J gene, CDR3 protein, CDR3 DNA. The D gene is left open where the match is weak. Expanded clones get a size class; other rows say once, few or many, or leave the size out.

>TRBV28|NA|few|TRBJ1-4
CASSPNGGANEKLFF
TGTGCCAGCAGCCCCAATGGGGGGGCTAATGAAAAACTGTTTTTT
>TRBV4-2|TRBD2|NA|TRBJ2-5
CASSQGGGSAETQYF
TGTGCCAGCAGCCAAGGGGGCGGGAGCGCTGAGACCCAGTACTTC
>TRBV30|TRBD1|NA|TRBJ2-5
CAWSVGQGGETQYF
TGTGCCTGGAGTGTGGGACAGGGTGGCGAGACCCAGTACTTC
>TRBV4-3|NA|NA|TRBJ2-6
CASSQDPEQAQVSGANVLTF
TGCGCCAGCAGCCAAGACCCCGAACAGGCCCAGGTCTCTGGGGCCAACGTCCTGACTTTC
>TRBV2|TRBD2|NA|TRBJ2-7
CASSVTSGGPAYEQYF
TGTGCCAGCAGTGTGACTAGCGGGGGGCCCGCCTACGAGCAGTACTTC
>TRBV5-1|NA|NA|TRBJ1-1
CASSWRDGDTEAFF
TGCGCCAGCAGCTGGCGGGACGGGGACACTGAAGCTTTCTTT
>TRBV7-3|NA|once|TRBJ1-5
CASSSGPNQPQHF
TGTGCCAGCAGCTCAGGGCCAAATCAGCCCCAGCATTTT
>TRBV23-1|NA|NA|TRBJ1-5
CARNWAYQPQHF
TGCGCCAGGAACTGGGCTTATCAGCCCCAGCATTTT
>TRBV27|NA|few|TRBJ1-2
CATWGHGRGYTF
TGTGCCACCTGGGGCCATGGGCGAGGCTACACCTTC
>TRBV6-5|NA|once|TRBJ1-1
CASSTRVNTEAFF
TGTGCCAGCAGTACCCGGGTTAACACTGAAGCTTTCTTT
>TRBV6-6|TRBD2|NA|TRBJ2-1
CASTEGLAGMGEQFF
TGTGCCAGCACCGAGGGACTAGCGGGGATGGGTGAGCAGTTCTTC
>TRBV28|TRBD1|NA|TRBJ1-1
CAARTGALNTEAFF
TGTGCCGCCCGGACAGGGGCCTTAAACACTGAAGCTTTCTTT
>TRBV6-5|NA|NA|TRBJ2-5
CASSYSSVQETQYF
TGTGCCAGCAGTTACTCGAGTGTTCAAGAGACCCAGTACTTC
>TRBV27|TRBD1|once|TRBJ2-5
CASSSGGARETQYF
TGTGCCAGCAGTTCAGGGGGCGCAAGGGAGACCCAGTACTTC
>TRBV5-8|TRBD1|NA|TRBJ2-7
CASSARTGGEQYF
TGTGCCAGCAGCGCCCGGACAGGGGGAGAGCAGTACTTC
>TRBV14|NA|NA|TRBJ1-1
CASSRGEPWAEAFF
TGTGCCAGCAGCCGGGGGGAGCCCTGGGCTGAAGCTTTCTTT
>TRBV10-3|NA|NA|TRBJ2-1
CATSHNEQFF
TGTGCCACCTCTCACAATGAGCAGTTCTTC
>TRBV5-6|TRBD2|NA|TRBJ2-3
CASSRGLAGGLTDTQYF
TGTGCCAGCAGCCGGGGACTAGCGGGAGGTCTCACAGATACGCAGTATTTT
>TRBV9|NA|NA|TRBJ2-2
CASTPHNTGELFF
TGTGCCAGCACGCCACATAACACCGGGGAGCTGTTTTTT
>TRBV30|NA|NA|TRBJ2-2
CAWSDRSANTGELFF
TGTGCCTGGAGCGACAGGTCGGCGAACACCGGGGAGCTGTTTTTT
>TRBV6-1|NA|few|TRBJ2-7
CASRQGNEQYF
TGTGCCAGCAGACAGGGCAACGAGCAGTACTTC
>TRBV19|TRBD1|NA|TRBJ2-7
CASSGAPVGQKYEQYF
TGTGCCAGTAGCGGTGCTCCGGTGGGACAGAAGTACGAGCAGTACTTC
>TRBV7-2|NA|NA|TRBJ2-7
CASSLPTYEQYF
TGTGCCAGCAGCTTACCTACCTACGAGCAGTACTTC
>TRBV4-2|NA|NA|TRBJ1-5
CASSLKSGQPQHF
TGTGCCAGCAGCCTTAAGTCCGGTCAGCCCCAGCATTTT
>TRBV6-6|TRBD1|NA|TRBJ2-1
CASSYQPWDSPNEQFF
TGTGCCAGCAGTTACCAACCATGGGACAGTCCGAATGAGCAGTTCTTC
>TRBV7-9|NA|NA|TRBJ2-4
CASSPGIQYF
TGTGCCAGCAGTCCAGGGATTCAGTACTTC